Following are 5 T cell receptor beta chains from one sample sequenced in a study of T cells in Graves' hyperthyroidism and ophthalmopathy (dated by TCRdb to about 2019). Libraries came from multiplex PCR. Sequencer: Illumina HiSeq 2000. The TCR beta CDR3 regions were amplified from the RNA transcripts. The first round of RT-PCR for the TCR CDR3 was performed with the HTBI primer set and the Qiagen OneStep RT-PCR kit. TCRdb reprocessed the public reads (quality trimming at Q25 with fastp, clone calling with MiXCR) and kept in-frame beta chains. Entries that share a CDR3 protein sequence are merged under the most common genes and DNA. Across this sample there are hundreds of thousands of distinct CDR3 sequences, with over 12% seen only once. 4% to 5.5% of the sample comes from the top ten. The sample comprised blood. These TCRs come from a woman in her thirties or forties with Graves' ophthalmopathy.

Comment on this clonotype: Given a much more abundant clone one base away, this may be a read error. V is TRBV20-1 and J is TRBJ2-5; tentatively, D is TRBD1 or TRBD2 (5 bases each). The CDR3 extends over 15 amino acids. Germline V lookup: CDR1 DFQATT, CDR2 SNEGSKA (reference sequence). CDR3 loop: CIASRALGPQETQYF. The CDR3, as DNA: TGCATTGCTAGCCGAGCGCTGGGGCCTCAAGAGACCCAGTACTTC.

This clonotype has a count of ten or more. The chain combines TRBV6-1 with TRBJ2-7; 7 nucleotides align to TRBD1. V lost 6 bases to trimming and J lost 3 bases; unmatched junction nucleotides: 5. The V gene's germline CDR1 is MNHNS and CDR2 SASEGT. CDR3 length equals 13 residues. This CDR3 reads CASRVQGSYEQYF. The CDR3 nucleotides are TGTGCCAGCAGGGTACAGGGGAGCTACGAGCAGTACTTC.

This clonotype showed up just a few times. The V gene is TRBV29-1, the J gene TRBJ2-7; D is possibly TRBD1 or TRBD2 (6 bases each). The germline V gene has CDR1 SQVTM and CDR2 ANQGSEA. Trimming cost V 3 bases and J 4 bases, with 16 bases left between them. CDR3 length: 14 residues. In DNA, the CDR3 is TGCAGCGTTGAGGTCCCGGGGGCCCTTTACGAGCAGTACTTC. Translated, it gives CSVEVPGALYEQYF.

This clonotype came up a few times. This CDR3 reads CASRSTDSNTEAFF. The DNA of the CDR3 is TGTGCCAGCAGATCGACAGATTCGAACACTGAAGCTTTCTTT. The chain uses TRBV6-1 and TRBJ1-1, with D perhaps TRBD1 (5 bases). Germline V gives CDR1 MNHNS, CDR2 SASEGT. V lost 6 bases, J lost 1 base, and 12 bases lay in between. This CDR3 spans 14 amino acids.

This clonotype was observed a few times. The DNA of the CDR3 is TGTGCCAGCAGCTTAAGGACTGAGACCCAGTACTTC. Residues: CASSLRTETQYF. V is TRBV13 and J is TRBJ2-5, with a possible D match to TRBD2 (5 bases). Germline CDR1 and CDR2: PRHDT and FYEKMQ (reference sequence). CDR3 length equals 12 residues. V was shortened by 2 bases and J by 5 bases, with 6 bases between the two germline ends.